These 20 T cell receptor beta chains were all obtained from the same sample, sequenced in a study of identical twins. TCRdb analysed the 5' RACE reads with MiXCR anew, one entry per CDR3 protein. The table includes 1,800,000 or so distinct CDR3 sequences, around a third detected once. Sequenced: cord blood. These receptors were collected from a newborn girl in good health.

The rearrangement uses TRBV2 and TRBJ1-5; the match to TRBD1 covers 8 bases. The germline V gene encodes CDR1 SNHLY and CDR2 FYNNEI. The CDR3 covers 16 residues. V was clipped by 5 bases and J by 5 bases; unmatched bases: 11. The CDR3 nucleotides read TGTGCCAGCAGTCCACGACAGGGGAGAGTTGATCAGCCCCAGCATTTT. It specifies CASSPRQGRVDQPQHF.

This clonotype was picked up a small number of times. The rearrangement joins TRBV5-1 to TRBJ1-1; D gene uncertain. The V and J ends lost 0 bases and 1 base respectively, with 10 bases between them. Germline CDR1 SGHRS, CDR2 YFSETQ. The CDR3 runs 15 residues. The CDR3 DNA is TGCGCCAGCAGCTTGGTTCGGGGAACGAACACTGAAGCTTTCTTT. Translation: CASSLVRGTNTEAFF.

The chain recombines TRBV5-1 with TRBJ2-3, with unresolved D. The V end was cut by 4 bases, the J end by 8 bases, with 23 bases between. Germline V gives CDR1 SGHRS, CDR2 YFSETQ. This CDR3 region has 16 residues. In nucleotides, the CDR3 is TGCGCCAGCAGCCCACCACCTAGGAGCGTACCAGGTACGCAGTATTTT. It specifies CASSPPPRSVPGTQYF.

The rearrangement uses TRBV20-1 and TRBJ1-4, with unresolved D. The CDR3 length is 15 residues. V was pared by 0 bases and J by 5 bases, with 13 bases between. Germline CDR1 reads DFQATT; CDR2 reads SNEGSKA (reference sequence). CDR3 in DNA: TGCAGTGCTAGAGATCGGAGGACGCGAAATGAAAAACTGTTTTTT. It codes for CSARDRRTRNEKLFF.

The J gene is TRBJ2-5, the V gene TRBV4-1; tentative D call: TRBD2 (5 bases). V was clipped by 0 bases and J by 8 bases, with 7 bases between them. The CDR3 is 12 residues long. Germline CDR1 and CDR2: MGHRA and YSYEKL. As DNA, the CDR3 is TGCGCCAGCAGCCAAGATTGGACTACCCAGTACTTC. As protein: CASSQDWTTQYF.

The rearrangement joins TRBV20-1 to TRBJ1-5, with 9 nucleotides matching TRBD1. The CDR3 covers 14 residues. Germline V lookup: CDR1 DFQATT, CDR2 SNEGSKA (reference sequence). With V trimmed by 6 bases and J by 0 bases, 3 bases remained unmatched. In DNA form, the CDR3 reads TGCAGTGCACACAGGGGGCCTAGCAATCAGCCCCAGCATTTT. Translating it yields CSAHRGPSNQPQHF.

This clonotype came up a few times. The chain uses TRBV27 and TRBJ2-5; 10 bases map to TRBD2. The CDR3 spans 15 residues. The V gene's germline CDR1 is MNHEY and CDR2 SMNVEV (reference sequence). J gave up 11 bases and V 3 bases, and 12 bases lay outside the gene matches. In DNA form, the CDR3 reads TGTGCCAGCAGTTTTGATCGGCTAGCGGGAGCTGAGCAGTACTTC. Protein product: CASSFDRLAGAEQYF.

The V gene is TRBV6-2 or TRBV6-3, the J gene TRBJ1-1; D gene ambiguous. Germline assignment: CDR1 MNHEY and CDR2 SVGEGT. Trimming removed 2 bases at V and 5 bases at J, with 9 bases between. This CDR3 is built from 13 residues. The CDR3 DNA follows: TGTGCCAGCAGTTACGAACGGCTGACTGAAGCTTTCTTT. Translated, it gives CASSYERLTEAFF.

This clonotype was detected many times. This rearrangement joins TRBV29-1 to TRBJ2-1; D uncertain. In germline, CDR1 is SQVTM, CDR2 ANQGSEA. The CDR3 contains 13 residues. The germline V and J ends were trimmed by 4 bases and 6 bases, with 13 bases remaining between them. CDR3 bases: TGCAGCGTTGTGGATGGGAACGGCAATGAGCAGTTCTTC. Translation: CSVVDGNGNEQFF.

The chain joins TRBV28 to TRBJ2-1, with 10 bases aligning to TRBD1. In germline, CDR1 is MDHEN, CDR2 SYDVKM. V gave up 4 bases and J gave up 2 bases; unmatched junction bases: 5. CDR3 length: 16 residues. CDR3 DNA: TGTGCCAGCAGTTCCTCCGGGACAGGGGCCTACAATGAGCAGTTCTTC. It codes for CASSSSGTGAYNEQFF.

The chain uses TRBV2 and TRBJ1-2, with TRBD1 matching over 7 bases. The germline V gene has CDR1 SNHLY and CDR2 FYNNEI. The CDR3 totals 16 residues. The ends lost 6 bases at V and 4 bases at J; junction bases unmatched: 14. The CDR3 sequence is CASSLPPRTGPYGYTF. In DNA form, the CDR3 reads TGTGCCAGCAGCCTGCCCCCCCGGACAGGTCCCTATGGCTACACCTTC. Variable domain in full (rest from reference TRBV2 and TRBJ1-2): EPEVTQTPSHQVTQMGQEVILRCVPISNHLYFYWYRQILGQKVEFLVSFYNNEISEKSEIFDDQFSVERPDGSNFTLKIRSTKLEDSAMYFCASSLPPRTGPYGYTFGSGTRLTVV.

This clonotype was seen only a few times. The chain uses TRBV13 and TRBJ2-7; D gene ambiguous. The CDR3 runs 14 residues. Trimming stripped 3 bases from V and 0 bases from J, with 9 bases between. The germline gives CDR1 PRHDT, CDR2 FYEKMQ (reference sequence). The CDR3: CASSFPMSSYEQYF. DNA for the CDR3: TGTGCCAGCAGCTTCCCAATGAGCTCCTACGAGCAGTACTTC.

The gene calls are TRBV24-1 and TRBJ1-2; 7 bases are shared with TRBD1. V was clipped by 9 bases and J by 7 bases; unmatched bases: 10. The germline gives CDR1 KGHDR, CDR2 SFDVKD. This CDR3 spans 13 amino acids. The CDR3 DNA sequence: TGTGCCACCCAACCTAGGGGGCGAAGTGGCTACACCTTC. Translated, it gives CATQPRGRSGYTF.

V and J are TRBV7-9 and TRBJ1-4; D unresolved. Per germline, CDR1 SEHNR and CDR2 FQNEAQ (reference sequence). The CDR3 is 15 residues long. Trimming removed 1 base at V and 3 bases at J, with 9 bases between. CDR3 protein: CASSLVEASNEKLFF. CDR3 nucleotides: TGTGCCAGCAGCTTAGTAGAGGCCTCTAATGAAAAACTGTTTTTT.

This clonotype appeared a few times. The V and J genes are TRBV6-5 and TRBJ1-1; D gene unclear. This CDR3 has 11 residues. Germline values: CDR1 MNHEY, CDR2 SVGAGI. Deletions cut 2 bases from V and 11 bases from J, with 9 bases between. The CDR3 bases are TGTGCCAGCAGTTACGGCCTTGCGGCTTTCTTT. As protein: CASSYGLAAFF.

This clonotype has just a few counts. This chain joins TRBV19 and TRBJ2-4; TRBD2 agrees at 12 bases. CDR3 length: 18 amino acids. The germline V gene has CDR1 LNHDA and CDR2 SQIVND (reference sequence). V lost 8 bases, J lost 3 bases, and 14 bases stayed unmatched. CDR3 nucleotides: TGTGCCAGTCGGAGGTTTCTAGCGGGAGGGCCCGGCAAAAACATTCAGTACTTC. Translated: CASRRFLAGGPGKNIQYF.

The rearrangement uses TRBV20-1 and TRBJ2-7, with 7 nucleotides matching TRBD1. V shed 6 bases, J shed 3 bases, and the junction held 5 bases outside the gene matches. This CDR3 has 12 amino acids. Germline CDR1 is DFQATT and CDR2 is SNEGSKA (reference sequence). DNA of the CDR3: TGCAGTGCCTACGGACAGGTCTACGAGCAGTACTTC. Translated, it gives CSAYGQVYEQYF.

This sequence joins TRBV7-9 and TRBJ2-1; TRBD2 aligns across 7 bases. The CDR3 sequence is 14 residues long. Germline CDR1 is SEHNR and CDR2 is FQNEAQ (reference sequence). V lost 6 bases, J lost 5 bases, and 7 bases stayed unmatched. In nucleotides, the CDR3 is TGTGCCAGCAGTAGGCCTAGCGGTGACAATGAGCAGTTCTTC. It codes for CASSRPSGDNEQFF.

This rearrangement joins TRBV19 to TRBJ1-2; D unclear. CDR3 size: 13 residues. V was shortened by 3 bases and J by 3 bases, with 8 bases between the two germline ends. The V gene's germline CDR1 is LNHDA and CDR2 SQIVND (reference sequence). CDR3 amino acids: CASSMPGYYGYTF. As DNA, the CDR3 is TGTGCCAGTAGTATGCCCGGATACTATGGCTACACCTTC. Filled out from reference TRBV19 and TRBJ1-2, the complete variable domain reads DGGITQSPKYLFRKEGQNVTLSCEQNLNHDAMYWYRQDPGQGLRLIYYSQIVNDFQKGDIAEGYSVSREKKESFPLTVTSAQKNPTAFYLCASSMPGYYGYTFGSGTRLTVV.

The chain carries TRBV12-3 or TRBV12-4 and TRBJ2-3, with D possibly being TRBD1 (8 bases). Deletions cut 8 bases from V and 4 bases from J, with 34 bases between. The CDR3 is 20 residues long. The CDR3, as DNA: TGTGCCAGCCTAGGGGGGGTGAGCTTCCAGGGGGCCTCTAGCGCAGATACGCAGTATTTT. This codes for CASLGGVSFQGASSADTQYF.